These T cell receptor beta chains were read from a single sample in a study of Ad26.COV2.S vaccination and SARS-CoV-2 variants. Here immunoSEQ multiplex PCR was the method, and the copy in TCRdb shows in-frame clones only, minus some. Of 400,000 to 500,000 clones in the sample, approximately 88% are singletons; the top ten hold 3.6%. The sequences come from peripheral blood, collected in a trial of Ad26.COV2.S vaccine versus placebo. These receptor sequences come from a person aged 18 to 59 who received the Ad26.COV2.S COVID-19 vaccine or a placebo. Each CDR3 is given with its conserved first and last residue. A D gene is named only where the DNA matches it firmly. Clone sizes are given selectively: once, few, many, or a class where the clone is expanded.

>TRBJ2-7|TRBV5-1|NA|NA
TGCGCCAGCAGCTTGACGTCTCAGGGCTACGAGCAGTACTTC
CASSLTSQGYEQYF
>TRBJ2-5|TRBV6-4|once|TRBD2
TGTGCCAGCAGTGAGGTAGCGGGGGACATAGAGACCCAGTACTTC
CASSEVAGDIETQYF
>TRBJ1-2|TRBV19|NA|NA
TGTGCCAGTAGCCTTGGGGGTTTCGGCTACACCTTC
CASSLGGFGYTF
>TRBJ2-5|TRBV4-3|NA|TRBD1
TGCGCCAGCAGCCAAGGCCTTAACCGGGACAGCTTTCAAGAGACCCAGTACTTC
CASSQGLNRDSFQETQYF
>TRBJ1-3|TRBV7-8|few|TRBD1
TGTGCCAGCAGCTTAATAGCCAGGGGGTCTGGAAACACCATATATTTT
CASSLIARGSGNTIYF
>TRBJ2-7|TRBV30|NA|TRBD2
TGTGCCTGGAGGCGGGGGGGCCCCGACGAGCAGTACTTC
CAWRRGGPDEQYF
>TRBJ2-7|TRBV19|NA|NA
TGTGCCAGTAGTATAGTAGCTGGGGCAGGGCCCAATTACGAGCAGTACTTC
CASSIVAGAGPNYEQYF
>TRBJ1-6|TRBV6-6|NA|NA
TGTGCCAGCAGTTACCGGCCCGAGAATTCACCCCTCCACTTT
CASSYRPENSPLHF
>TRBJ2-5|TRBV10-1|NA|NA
TGCGCCAGCAGTGAGGTCCGGGACCGGGGGCAGACCCAGTACTTC
CASSEVRDRGQTQYF
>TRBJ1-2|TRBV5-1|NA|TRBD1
TGCGCCAGCAGCACGGGACAGGGTTATGGCTACACCTTC
CASSTGQGYGYTF
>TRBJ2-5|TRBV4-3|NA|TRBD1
TGCGCCAGCAGCACCCGGGACAGACAAGAGACCCAGTACTTC
CASSTRDRQETQYF
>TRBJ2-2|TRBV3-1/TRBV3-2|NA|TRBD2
TGTGCCAGCAGCCGACCGGGGGGGGTCGGGGAGCTGTTTTTT
CASSRPGGVGELFF
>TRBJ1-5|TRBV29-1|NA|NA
TGCAGCCCATGCAAGGAAGGAACACCCCATCAGCCCCAGCATTTT
CSPCKEGTPHQPQHF
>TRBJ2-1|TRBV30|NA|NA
TGTGCCTGGAGTGACCAGGGGTATGAGCAGTTCTTC
CAWSDQGYEQFF
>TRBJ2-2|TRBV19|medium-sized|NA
TGTGCCAGTAGTATGTTAGAGGCCGACACCGGGGAGCTGTTTTTT
CASSMLEADTGELFF
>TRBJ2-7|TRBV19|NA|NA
TGTGCCAGTAGTTCAGACCCTCTGAGCTCCTACGAGCAGTACTTC
CASSSDPLSSYEQYF
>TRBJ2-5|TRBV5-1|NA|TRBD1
TGCGCCAGCAGCTTGGTGGGGAGTGGGACAGCACAAGAGACCCAGTACTTC
CASSLVGSGTAQETQYF
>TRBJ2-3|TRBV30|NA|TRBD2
TGTGCCTGGAGTGGGACGGGGGGGCGGACAGATACGCAGTATTTT
CAWSGTGGRTDTQYF
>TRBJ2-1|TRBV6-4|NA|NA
TGTGCCAGCAGTGACTCTAGCAGGATGGGGCCAAATGAGCAGTTCTTC
CASSDSSRMGPNEQFF
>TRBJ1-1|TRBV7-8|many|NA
TGTGCCAGCAGCTTGCTAGGATTCACTGAAGCTTTCTTT
CASSLLGFTEAFF
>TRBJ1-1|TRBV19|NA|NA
TGTGCCAGTGGGGAAACCAGGAACACTGAAGCTTTCTTT
CASGETRNTEAFF
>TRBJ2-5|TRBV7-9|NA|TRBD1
TGTGCCAGCAGCCCGGGACAGGGGGCGTTAGAGACCCAGTACTTC
CASSPGQGALETQYF
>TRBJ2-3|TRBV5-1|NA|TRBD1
TGCGCCAGCAGGTCGCAGGGGGACACAGATACGCAGTATTTT
CASRSQGDTDTQYF
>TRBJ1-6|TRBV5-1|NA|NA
TGCGCCAGCAGCTTGACCGAACATAATTCACCCCTCCACTTT
CASSLTEHNSPLHF
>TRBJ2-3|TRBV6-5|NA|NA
TGTGCCAGCAGTTACCCCGGGTCTACGCAGTATTTT
CASSYPGSTQYF
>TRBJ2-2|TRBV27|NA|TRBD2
TGTGCCAGCACATTCACTAGCGGAGGACACACCGGGGAGCTGTTTTTT
CASTFTSGGHTGELFF
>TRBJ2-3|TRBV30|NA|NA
TGTGCCTGGAGTGTATGGGCGGGGGCCACGGATACGCAGTATTTT
CAWSVWAGATDTQYF
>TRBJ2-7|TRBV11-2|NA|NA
TGTGCCAGCAGCCCGGGGTACAGAGAGAGCTCCTACGAGCAGTACTTC
CASSPGYRESSYEQYF
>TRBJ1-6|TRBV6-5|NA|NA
TGTGCCAGCAGTTTTGGAGGGGTCAATTCACCCCTCCACTTT
CASSFGGVNSPLHF
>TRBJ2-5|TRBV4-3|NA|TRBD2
TGCGCCAGCAGCCAAGGCTCACTAGCGGGGGCTGAAGAGACCCAGTACTTC
CASSQGSLAGAEETQYF
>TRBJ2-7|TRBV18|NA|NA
TGTGCCAGCTCACCGTCAGAGAAGAGGGAGCAGTACTTC
CASSPSEKREQYF
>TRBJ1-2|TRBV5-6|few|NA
TGTGCCAGCAGCTTGGAGCGGGGGTATAGTGGCTACACCTTC
CASSLERGYSGYTF
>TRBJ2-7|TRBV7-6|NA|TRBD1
TGTGCCAGCAGCCCCATGACCGGGACAGGGTACCACGAGCAGTACTTC
CASSPMTGTGYHEQYF
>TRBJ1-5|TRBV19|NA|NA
TGTGCCAGTAGTATCTCGATAGCCCGCCATAGCAATCAGCCCCAGCATTTT
CASSISIARHSNQPQHF
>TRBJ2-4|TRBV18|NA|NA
TGTGCCAGCTCCCCCTCAGGGGGAGGTTCTGGAAACATTCAGTACTTC
CASSPSGGGSGNIQYF
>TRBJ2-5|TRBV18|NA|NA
TGTGCCAGCTCATCTAACAGGGAGACCCAGTACTTC
CASSSNRETQYF
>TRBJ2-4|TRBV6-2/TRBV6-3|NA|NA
TGTGCCAGCAGGCCTCCCGGGGATCACATTCAGTACTTC
CASRPPGDHIQYF
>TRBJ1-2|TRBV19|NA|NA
TGTGCCAGTAGTTCCCTCCTGACAGAACTATCCGGCTACACCTTC
CASSSLLTELSGYTF
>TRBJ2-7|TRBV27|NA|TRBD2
TGTGCCAGCAGCCCAGTTGGGGGGGCCTACGAGCAGTACTTC
CASSPVGGAYEQYF
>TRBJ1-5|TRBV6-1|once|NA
TGTGCCAGCAGTGAAGTTGGGGGCGGACAGAATCAGCCCCAGCATTTT
CASSEVGGGQNQPQHF
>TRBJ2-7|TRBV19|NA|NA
TGTGCCAGTAGTATAATGGGGGCCTCGGTCGAGCAGTACTTC
CASSIMGASVEQYF
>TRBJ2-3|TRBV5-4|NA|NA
TGTGCCAGCAGCTTGACCCAACGGGCAGATACGCAGTATTTT
CASSLTQRADTQYF
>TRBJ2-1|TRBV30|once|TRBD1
TGTGCCTGGAGCCAGGGGGTCCTCTACAATGAGCAGTTCTTC
CAWSQGVLYNEQFF
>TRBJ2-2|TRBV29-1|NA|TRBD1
TGCAGCGTCGCCGGGACAGCGAACACCGGGGAGCTGTTTTTT
CSVAGTANTGELFF
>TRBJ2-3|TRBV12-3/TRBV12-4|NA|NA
TGTGCCAGCAGTACGGGGAGCACAGATACGCAGTATTTT
CASSTGSTDTQYF